Below, one T cell receptor beta chain is given with its context. The antigen remains unidentified. Since a much larger clone is just one base distant, this may be a read error. The data are from a study of blood T cells in healthy people across ages. Samples had at least 7 million PBMCs isolated from them. General study results and limits: Reliance upon unsorted PBMCs precluded definitive naive versus antigen-experienced comparison.

Germline V CDR1 and CDR2: MDHEN, SYDVKM. The CDR3 runs to 12 residues. Combining a sample-barcoded 5' primer with a J-beta primer mix, a second PCR ran for roughly 7 to 12 cycles. TCRdb reprocessed the 5' RACE reads with MiXCR, giving one entry per CDR3 protein. The sample lists some 670,000 distinct CDR3 sequences; more than 45% were seen once. The chain employs TRBV28 and TRBJ2-7; D is ambiguous. Sequenced: blood. The clonotype was recovered from an elderly woman in good health. CDR3 in amino acids: CGSSLFPYEQYF. The CDR3 DNA reads as TGTGGCAGCAGTTTATTTCCCTACGAGCAGTACTTC.